One TCR beta chain is described in this entry. No antigen is known for it. Using immunoSEQ multiplex PCR, the repertoire was profiled, and TCRdb retains in-frame clones only, with some absent. The table includes roughly 2.1 million clones, just over 90% detected once. The source of the sample is a study of shared clonotypes between healthy human individuals. Findings and caveats of the study: The four-donor shared clonotypes exceeded non-shared clonotypes in generation probability, with non-shared ones scoring lower.

Germline V gene data show CDR1 as SGHDN and CDR2 as FVKESK. The length of the CDR3 is 16 residues. The junction had 6 bases not matched to a gene; V was cut back by 0 bases and J by 2 bases. CD45RO-negative, CCR7-positively selected cells formed the naive CD8 fraction, excluding terminally differentiated effector memory CD45RA+ cells. The receptor was derived from a man aged 18 to 29 in good health. Some clones in this sample may be carry-over from other donors' samples. Sample: naive CD8+ T cells from PBMCs. The rearrangement links TRBV14 to TRBJ2-7; 8 nucleotides line up with TRBD2. CDR3 nucleotides: TGTGCCAGCAGCCAAGAACCTAGCGGGCGAGCCTACGAGCAGTACTTC. It translates to CASSQEPSGRAYEQYF.